This T cell receptor (beta chain) was retrieved from a study of blood T cell repertoires in COVID-19. Study overall: From the United States, Italy and Spain came samples of acute and convalescent COVID-19.

Clones were sequenced by immunoSEQ multiplex PCR, and TCRdb holds only the in-frame ones, with some missing. The sample records approximately 190,000 clones, roughly 81% being singletons. Sequenced material: peripheral blood. This receptor was identified in a woman in her seventies with active or convalescent COVID-19.

In nucleotides, the CDR3 is TGTGCCAGCAGTTTAGAGGGACAGAATAATTCACCCCTCCACTTT. As protein: CASSLEGQNNSPLHF. The V call is TRBV28, the J call TRBJ1-6; 7 bases are a match to TRBD1. With 2 bases clipped from V and 5 bases from J, the junction kept 3 bases outside the gene matches. The CDR3 has 15 residues. Per the germline V gene, CDR1 is MDHEN and CDR2 is SYDVKM.